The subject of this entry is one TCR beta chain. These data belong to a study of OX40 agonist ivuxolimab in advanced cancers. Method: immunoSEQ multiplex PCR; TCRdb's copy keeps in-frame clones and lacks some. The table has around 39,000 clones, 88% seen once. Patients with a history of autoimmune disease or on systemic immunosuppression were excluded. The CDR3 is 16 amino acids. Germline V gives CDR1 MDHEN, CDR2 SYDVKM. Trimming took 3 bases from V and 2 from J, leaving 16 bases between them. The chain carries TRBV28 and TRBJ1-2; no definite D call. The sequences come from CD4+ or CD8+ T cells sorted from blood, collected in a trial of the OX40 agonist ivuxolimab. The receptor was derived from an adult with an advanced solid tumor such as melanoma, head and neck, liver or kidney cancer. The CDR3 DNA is TGTGCCAGCAGTTTCAGTGGGCCGGGAAGCAACTATGGCTACACCTTC. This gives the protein CASSFSGPGSNYGYTF.